These 10 T cell receptor beta chains originate from one sample sequenced in a study of blood T cell repertoires in COVID-19. Generated by immunoSEQ multiplex PCR, the TCRdb table keeps only in-frame clones and is missing some. The sample records some 290,000 clones, nearly 90% being singletons. What was sequenced was peripheral blood. These receptors were obtained from a woman aged 40 to 50 with COVID-19, enrolled during active disease.

The chain couples TRBV27 to TRBJ2-7; D ambiguous. In germline, CDR1 is MNHEY, CDR2 SMNVEV (reference sequence). The CDR3 loop spans 13 amino acids. Trimming left V 2 bases short and J 1 base short, with 6 bases between. The CDR3 region has the DNA TGTGCCAGCAGTTTAGTCAGATCCTACGAGCAGTACTTC. Translating gives CASSLVRSYEQYF.

The chain couples TRBV16 to TRBJ2-7; D gene ambiguous. The V end was cut by 2 bases, the J end by 4 bases, with 6 bases between. The CDR3 is 12 amino acids. The germline V gene encodes CDR1 KGHSY and CDR2 FQNENV. CDR3 bases: TGTGCCAGCAGCCAAGGCAGGTACGAGCAGTACTTC. Amino acids: CASSQGRYEQYF. Using reference TRBV16 and TRBJ2-7 for the parts outside the CDR3, the full variable domain is GEEVAQTPKHLVRGEGQKAKLYCAPIKGHSYVFWYQQVLKNEFKFLISFQNENVFDETGMPKERFSAKCLPNSPCSLEIQATKLEDSAVYFCASSQGRYEQYFGPGTRLTVT.

The rearrangement links TRBV25-1 to TRBJ1-6; 8 bases are shared with TRBD1. V lost 5 bases to trimming and J lost 8 bases; unmatched junction nucleotides: 2. The V gene's germline CDR1 is MGHDK and CDR2 SYGVNS. This CDR3 is built from 13 residues. CDR3 amino acids: CASSSTGDSPLHF. As DNA, the CDR3 is TGTGCCAGCAGTTCGACAGGGGATTCACCCCTCCACTTT.

For the CDR3, the DNA is TGCGCTTGCGACCTGGGCAGGGGGATATCCTATAATTCACCCCTCCACTTT. Its translation: CACDLGRGISYNSPLHF. This chain links TRBV23-1 with TRBJ1-6; 7 bases fit TRBD1. TRBV23-1 is assigned to the ORF class and has an uncertain function. The CDR3 loop spans 17 amino acids.

This sequence joins TRBV5-1 and TRBJ1-3, with TRBD1 matching over 11 bases. The germline V gene encodes CDR1 SGHRS and CDR2 YFSETQ. This CDR3 comprises 14 residues. V was clipped by 4 bases and J by 8 bases; unmatched bases: 5. Written as DNA, the CDR3 is TGCGCCAGCAGCCCCGGACAGGGGGCGGACACCATATATTTT. It encodes CASSPGQGADTIYF. Supplemented by reference TRBV5-1 and TRBJ1-3, the full variable domain reads KAGVTQTPRYLIKTRGQQVTLSCSPISGHRSVSWYQQTPGQGLQFLFEYFSETQRNKGNFPGRFSGRQFSNSRSEMNVSTLELGDSALYLCASSPGQGADTIYFGEGSWLTVV.

This clone was counted once. This chain links TRBV7-3 with TRBJ2-5; 7 nucleotides align to TRBD2. V trimming: 5 bases; J trimming: 5 bases; junction bases outside the gene matches: 8. CDR3 length equals 14 residues. Germline V CDR1 and CDR2: SGHTA, FQGTGA. The DNA for the CDR3 is TGTGCCAGCAGCCCTCAGGGAGGGACCGAGACCCAGTACTTC. Translating gives CASSPQGGTETQYF.

The chain uses TRBV6-5 and TRBJ2-7, with no clear D. Per the germline V gene, CDR1 is MNHEY and CDR2 is SVGAGI. V was cut by 0 bases and J by 5 bases, with 11 bases left in between. This CDR3 region has 14 residues. The chain's CDR3 is CASSYSNSPDEQYF. The CDR3 nucleotides are TGTGCCAGCAGTTACTCGAACAGCCCGGACGAGCAGTACTTC.

V and J are TRBV21-1 and TRBJ1-6; the listed D gene, TRBD1, was not tested against the DNA. TRBV21-1 is marked as a pseudogene. The CDR3 has 16 amino acids. The CDR3 nucleotides read TGTGCCAGCAGCAACCGGGACAGGGGGAAGGATTCACCCCTCCACTTT. It translates to CASSNRDRGKDSPLHF.

This sequence joins TRBV28 and TRBJ1-3; no definite D call. This CDR3 is built from 13 residues. Trimming stripped 3 bases from V and 7 bases from J, with 10 bases between. CDR1 is MDHEN and CDR2 is SYDVKM in the germline V gene. The CDR3 nucleotides are TGTGCCAGCAGTTTGGAGGATGGGAACACCATATATTTT. It translates to CASSLEDGNTIYF. Variable domain in full (rest from reference TRBV28 and TRBJ1-3): DVKVTQSSRYLVKRTGEKVFLECVQDMDHENMFWYRQDPGLGLRLIYFSYDVKMKEKGDIPEGYSVSREKKERFSLILESASTNQTSMYLCASSLEDGNTIYFGEGSWLTVV.

The chain employs TRBV19 and TRBJ2-1; TRBD2 aligns across 10 bases. J gave up 0 bases and V 6 bases, and 14 bases lay outside the gene matches. Germline V gene data show CDR1 as LNHDA and CDR2 as SQIVND (reference sequence). CDR3 size: 19 residues. In nucleotides, the CDR3 is TGTGCCAGTAGGGGGAGGGTACTAGCGGGACGTAACTCCTACAATGAGCAGTTCTTC. It codes for CASRGRVLAGRNSYNEQFF.